This entry lists 30 T cell receptor beta chains sequenced from one sample in a study of beta chain features in type 1 diabetes. Study-wide results and caveats: Type 1 diabetes patients had TCRB CDR3s that were shorter (moderately but significantly so) in all four CD4+ subsets.

Investigators reverse transcribed all isolated RNA, so they sequenced expressed TCRB transcripts. Sequencing used immunoSEQ multiplex PCR; TCRdb keeps in-frame clones, though not all of them. The profile covers hundreds of thousands of clones, with over 12% appearing a single time and roughly 0.04% taken by the ten largest. Their antigens remain unidentified. Input material: naive CD4+ T cells from blood. These receptors all come from a man between 18 and 35 years old with type 1 diabetes.

In this sample, this clone turned up a few times. This sequence joins TRBV10-3 and TRBJ1-5, with a possible D match to TRBD1 (6 bases). The CDR3 runs 14 residues. Trimming stripped 6 bases from V and 7 bases from J, with 16 bases between. The germline V gene encodes CDR1 ENHRY and CDR2 SYGVKD. DNA of the CDR3: TGTGCCATCAGCCCTAGACAGGTGGAACAGCCCCAGCATTTT. Encoded protein: CAISPRQVEQPQHF.

This clone was detected only a few times. This rearrangement joins TRBV30 to TRBJ1-1; no reliable D call. The CDR3 is 13 residues long. Germline V CDR1 and CDR2: GTSNPN, SVGIG (reference sequence). V was trimmed by 6 bases and J by 2 bases, leaving 13 bases between them. CDR3: CACDASENTEAFF. Written as DNA, the CDR3 is TGTGCCTGCGACGCCTCGGAAAACACTGAAGCTTTCTTT.

CDR3 region: CASSGGHSPPGANVLTF. The CDR3 bases are TGCGCCAGCAGCGGGGGACATTCCCCCCCTGGGGCCAACGTCCTGACTTTC. V usage is TRBV5-1 and J usage is TRBJ2-6; weak D call: TRBD1 (6 bases). Between the trimmed V and J ends, which lost 4 bases and 2 bases, there was a span of 16 bases. CDR1 and CDR2 (germline): SGHRS, YFSETQ. The CDR3 totals 17 residues.

This rearrangement joins TRBV6-1 to TRBJ1-2; unclear D gene. The germline V gene has CDR1 MNHNS and CDR2 SASEGT. Trimming removed 6 bases at V and 6 bases at J, with 14 bases between. The CDR3 has 13 residues. The CDR3 DNA follows: TGTGCCAGCAGAATACAAGGCGAGGATGGCTACACCTTC. Its protein is CASRIQGEDGYTF.

This clone was seen more than once but under ten times. The chain recombines TRBV10-3 with TRBJ2-7, with unresolved D. The germline CDR1 and CDR2 sequences are ENHRY and SYGVKD. The V end was cut by 0 bases, the J end by 2 bases, with 14 bases between. This CDR3 spans 16 amino acids. CDR3 residues: CAISESIQVSTYEQYF. The CDR3 region has the DNA TGTGCCATCAGTGAGTCGATCCAGGTGTCAACCTACGAGCAGTACTTC.

This rearrangement joins TRBV29-1 to TRBJ2-3, with D possibly matching TRBD1 (6 bases). V shed 4 bases and J shed 3 bases, with 17 bases lying between them. The CDR3 sequence is 15 residues long. In germline, CDR1 is SQVTM, CDR2 ANQGSEA. CDR3 sequence (DNA): TGCAGCGTTGGCACAGGGCTCAGTAATACAGATACGCAGTATTTT. This sequence encodes CSVGTGLSNTDTQYF.

In its sample, this clone was seen a few times. The J gene is TRBJ1-6, the V gene TRBV23-1; D gene uncertain. TRBV23-1 is recorded as an ORF, its role being uncertain. The CDR3 is made up of 15 amino acids. Trimming took 0 bases from V and 11 from J, leaving 14 bases between them. The CDR3 sequence is CASSQSTNNRPPLHF. The DNA of the CDR3 is TGCGCCAGCAGTCAATCAACCAACAATCGGCCACCCCTCCACTTT.

The V gene is TRBV9, the J gene TRBJ1-3, with D tentatively TRBD1 (5 bases). Germline assignment: CDR1 SGDLS and CDR2 YYNGEE. The V end lost 4 bases, the J end lost 0 bases, and 8 bases lay between the germline ends. The CDR3 consists of 14 residues. The CDR3 loop is CASSPRVSGNTIYF. The CDR3 DNA reads as TGTGCCAGCAGCCCCAGGGTCTCTGGAAACACCATATATTTT.

The V and J genes are TRBV28 and TRBJ1-5, with a possible D match to TRBD1 (5 bases). Trimming took 5 bases from V and 13 from J, leaving 12 bases between them. CDR1 is MDHEN and CDR2 is SYDVKM in the germline V gene. CDR3 length: 11 residues. Here the CDR3 reads CASSPPGPQHF. In DNA form, the CDR3 reads TGTGCCAGCAGTCCCCCGGGGCCTCAGCATTTT.

Only a few counts were recorded for this clone. The chain carries TRBV29-1 and TRBJ1-1; D gene uncertain. The CDR3 contains 13 residues. Looked up from germline, CDR1 is SQVTM and CDR2 is ANQGSEA. Trimming pared 4 bases from V and 1 base from J, leaving 10 bases between. The CDR3 loop reads CSVVIGPNTEAFF. The CDR3 bases are TGCAGCGTTGTGATTGGACCGAACACTGAAGCTTTCTTT.

The chain recombines TRBV9 with TRBJ2-7; D possibly matches TRBD1 or TRBD2 (5 bases each). The V gene lost 4 bases and the J gene lost 3 bases, with 14 bases spanning the gap. The CDR3 loop spans 14 amino acids. Germline-derived CDR1 and CDR2 are SGDLS and YYNGEE. CDR3 loop: CASSPTGGGYEQYF. CDR3 coding DNA: TGTGCCAGCAGCCCGACCGGTGGGGGCTACGAGCAGTACTTC. Full variable domain (rest looked up from reference TRBV9 and TRBJ2-7): DSGVTQTPKHLITATGQRVTLRCSPRSGDLSVYWYQQSLDQGLQFLIQYYNGEERAKGNILERFSAQQFPDLHSELNLSSLELGDSALYFCASSPTGGGYEQYFGPGTRLTVT.

The sample holds a few counts of this clone. The chain is built from TRBV28 and TRBJ2-1; TRBD1 matches 9 bases. Germline V gene sequence: CDR1 MDHEN, CDR2 SYDVKM. The trim removed 3 bases at V and 12 bases at J, leaving 15 bases unmatched. The CDR3 runs 16 residues. The CDR3, as DNA: TGTGCCAGCAGTTTCCCCGGACAGGGGCAGCATGATGGGCAGTTCTTC. This sequence encodes CASSFPGQGQHDGQFF.

The gene calls are TRBV30 and TRBJ1-5, with D possibly matching TRBD1 (5 bases). Looked up from germline, CDR1 is GTSNPN and CDR2 is SVGIG (reference sequence). This CDR3 comprises 15 residues. Trimming took off 3 bases at V and 4 bases at J, with 16 bases between the two ends. For the CDR3, the DNA is TGTGCCTGGAGCGCAGGGATAATTAGGAATCAGCCCCAGCATTTT. This gives the protein CAWSAGIIRNQPQHF.

This clone was seen more than once but under ten times. V gene TRBV4-1 combines with J gene TRBJ1-2; tentative D call: TRBD1 (6 bases). The CDR3 sequence is 15 residues long. The ends were cut back, 0 bases at V and 3 bases at J, with 11 bases in the middle. CDR1 is MGHRA, CDR2 YSYEKL, per germline. The CDR3 DNA is TGCGCCAGCAGCCAAGACTCGAACAGGGACTATGGCTACACCTTC. Amino acid sequence: CASSQDSNRDYGYTF.

A few counts support this clone. The chain joins TRBV5-1 to TRBJ2-1; 12 bases are shared with TRBD2. The V gene's germline CDR1 is SGHRS and CDR2 YFSETQ. The V gene end was trimmed by 3 bases and the J gene end by 7 bases; junction bases not matched to a gene: 5. CDR3 size: 15 residues. The CDR3 DNA is TGCGCCAGCAGCTCTAGCGGGAGGGCTGAGAATGAGCAGTTCTTC. Translating it yields CASSSSGRAENEQFF.

The chain uses TRBV21-1 and TRBJ2-5; no DNA check was done on the table's D call, TRBD1. TRBV21-1 is reported as a pseudogene. CDR3 length equals 15 residues. The DNA for the CDR3 is TGTGCCAGCAGCAAAGCTCGCAGGCCGCAAGAGACCCAGTACTTC. Its translation: CASSKARRPQETQYF.

This clone has more than one count but fewer than ten. CDR3 protein: CASNSRGGYGYTF. CDR3 in DNA: TGTGCCAGCAACAGCCGGGGAGGCTATGGCTACACCTTC. This chain connects TRBV25-1 to TRBJ1-2; D remains unclear. CDR3 length: 13 residues. V was clipped by 7 bases and J by 4 bases, with 13 bases between them. Germline CDR1 MGHDK, CDR2 SYGVNS.

In this sample, this clone turned up a few times. The V and J genes are TRBV28 and TRBJ2-6; D perhaps matches TRBD1 (5 bases). Looked up from germline, CDR1 is MDHEN and CDR2 is SYDVKM. The CDR3 sequence is 15 residues long. The V end was cut by 4 bases, the J end by 0 bases, with 7 bases between. The CDR3 nucleotides read TGTGCCAGCAGTTCCACAGGCTCTGGGGCCAACGTCCTGACTTTC. Translation gives CASSSTGSGANVLTF.

V and J are TRBV13 and TRBJ2-2; D ambiguous. The V and J ends lost 2 bases and 7 bases respectively, with 5 bases between them. The V gene's germline CDR1 is PRHDT and CDR2 FYEKMQ (reference sequence). The CDR3 has 12 residues. The CDR3 region is CASSLPYGELFF. The CDR3 nucleotides read TGTGCCAGCAGCTTACCATACGGGGAGCTGTTTTTT. Based on the CDR3 plus reference TRBV13 and TRBJ2-2, the full variable domain is AAGVIQSPRHLIKEKRETATLKCYPIPRHDTVYWYQQGPGQDPQFLISFYEKMQSDKGSIPDRFSAQQFSDYHSELNMSSLELGDSALYFCASSLPYGELFFGEGSRLTVL.

The chain recombines TRBV5-6 with TRBJ1-5; D is possibly TRBD1 (5 bases). This CDR3 contains 14 residues. CDR1 is SGHDT, CDR2 YYEEEE, per germline. V lost 4 bases and J lost 2, with 10 bases in between. CDR3 protein: CASSPRVGNQPQHF. The CDR3 bases are TGTGCCAGCAGCCCCAGGGTCGGCAATCAGCCCCAGCATTTT.

In this sample, this clone turned up once. The chain uses TRBV7-2 and TRBJ2-3; D is possibly TRBD2 (7 bases). V was shortened by 7 bases and J by 2 bases, with 16 bases between the two germline ends. CDR1 is SGHTA and CDR2 is FQGNSA in the germline V gene. CDR3 length: 15 residues. The CDR3 sequence: CASTRRGGSTDTQYF. The CDR3 region has the DNA TGTGCCAGCACCCGGAGGGGGGGGTCCACAGATACGCAGTATTTT.

This clone was picked up a small number of times. The V and J genes are TRBV7-9 and TRBJ2-4; D might be TRBD1 or TRBD2, each matching 5 bases. The CDR3 has 15 amino acids. The germline V gene encodes CDR1 SEHNR and CDR2 FQNEAQ (reference sequence). Deletions cut 5 bases from V and 8 bases from J, with 19 bases between. The CDR3: CASSAGTLTSDIQYF. DNA of the CDR3: TGTGCCAGCAGCGCCGGGACCCTTACGAGTGACATTCAGTACTTC.

The chain joins TRBV7-2 to TRBJ1-1; the match to TRBD1 covers 7 bases. This CDR3 spans 15 amino acids. V was clipped by 0 bases and J by 4 bases; unmatched bases: 5. Germline lookup yields CDR1 SGHTA and CDR2 FQGNSA. The CDR3 reads CASSLARQGVTEAFF. CDR3 DNA: TGTGCCAGCAGCTTAGCCCGACAGGGAGTCACTGAAGCTTTCTTT.

The chain couples TRBV7-2 to TRBJ2-5; 14 nucleotides match TRBD2. This CDR3 spans 16 amino acids. Germline loops: CDR1 SGHTA, CDR2 FQGNSA. J was trimmed by 4 bases and V by 5 bases; bases with no gene match: 6. CDR3 bases: TGTGCCAGCAGCACCTCGACTAGCGGGGGGGCAGAGACCCAGTACTTC. Translating gives CASSTSTSGGAETQYF.

The V and J genes are TRBV5-1 and TRBJ1-1; D uncertain. Germline lookup yields CDR1 SGHRS and CDR2 YFSETQ. The CDR3 length is 14 residues. V shed 6 bases and J shed 1 base, with 13 bases lying between them. This CDR3 reads CASMVGVSNTEAFF. CDR3 nucleotide sequence: TGCGCCAGCATGGTTGGGGTTTCGAACACTGAAGCTTTCTTT.

This clone was counted between two and nine times. V is TRBV4-3 and J is TRBJ2-7, with D hard to call. Germline-derived CDR1 and CDR2 are LGHNA and YSLEER. The ends were cut back, 6 bases at V and 0 bases at J, with 15 bases in the middle. The CDR3 extends over 15 amino acids. For the CDR3, the DNA is TGCGCCAGCAGTACCCGAGTCGCCAGCTCCTACGAGCAGTACTTC. It encodes CASSTRVASSYEQYF.

The chain employs TRBV7-9 and TRBJ1-1, with no clear D. This CDR3 is built from 14 residues. The V gene lost 5 bases and the J gene lost 1 base, with 11 bases spanning the gap. CDR1 and CDR2 from the germline V gene are SEHNR and FQNEAQ (reference sequence). In DNA form, the CDR3 reads TGTGCCAGCAGCCGGACTGCACCGAACACTGAAGCTTTCTTT. This gives the protein CASSRTAPNTEAFF.

In this sample, this clone turned up a few times. The CDR3 region has the DNA TGTGCCAGCCAGGACAGGGCCCACAATGAGCAGTTCTTC. The encoded protein is CASQDRAHNEQFF. V gene TRBV28 combines with J gene TRBJ2-1, with TRBD1 identical over 8 bases. With 8 bases clipped from V and 5 bases from J, the junction kept 5 bases outside the gene matches. This CDR3 is built from 13 residues. Germline assignment: CDR1 MDHEN and CDR2 SYDVKM.

This chain uses TRBV5-6 with TRBJ1-1, with a possible D match to TRBD1 (5 bases). CDR1 and CDR2 (germline): SGHDT, YYEEEE. This CDR3 has 12 residues. V was cut by 2 bases and J by 10 bases, with 12 bases left in between. The CDR3 spells CASSFHRGRAFF. CDR3 nucleotides: TGTGCCAGCAGCTTTCACCGGGGCCGAGCTTTCTTT. The entire variable domain, with the rest obtained from reference TRBV5-6 and TRBJ1-1, is as follows: DAGVTQSPTHLIKTRGQQVTLRCSPKSGHDTVSWYQQALGQGPQFIFQYYEEEERQRGNFPDRFSGHQFPNYSSELNVNALLLGDSALYLCASSFHRGRAFFGQGTRLTVV.

The chain joins TRBV4-1 to TRBJ2-1; no clear D gene. Germline assignment: CDR1 MGHRA and CDR2 YSYEKL. Trimming stripped 4 bases from V and 5 bases from J, with 21 bases between. This CDR3 comprises 17 residues. The CDR3 sequence: CASSRHFKAGSDNEQFF. CDR3 DNA sequence: TGCGCCAGCAGCCGACATTTTAAGGCCGGTTCCGACAATGAGCAGTTCTTC.